The table lists the clone carrying this TCR beta chain with a few counts. The antigen is undetermined. The CDR3 consists of 17 residues. The germline CDR1 and CDR2 sequences are SGHVS and FQNEAQ. Trimming at V came to 0 bases and at J to 6 bases, leaving 12 bases not matched to a gene. The study reverse transcribed the entire isolated RNA, so it sequenced expressed TCRB transcripts. Sequencing used immunoSEQ multiplex PCR; TCRdb keeps in-frame clones, though not all of them. The profile covers approximately 600,000 clones, with around 11% appearing a single time and approximately 0.11% taken by the ten largest. The entry originates in a study of beta chain features in type 1 diabetes. Study-wide points: There was a moderate but significant shortening of TCRB CDR3s in all four CD4+ subsets of Type 1 diabetes patients.

Isolation of CD4+ naive, central memory, regulatory and stem cell-like memory cells was achieved by sorting via CD45RO/CCR7/CD25/CD127/CD95/CD27. Sequencing was performed on naive CD4+ T cells from blood. This TCR derives from a man between 25 and 39 years old with type 1 diabetes. This rearrangement joins TRBV7-8 to TRBJ1-2; 8 bases map to TRBD1. The CDR3 loop reads CASSLAPGQGGINGYTF. CDR3 nucleotide sequence: TGTGCCAGCAGCTTAGCTCCAGGACAGGGAGGTATCAATGGCTACACCTTC.